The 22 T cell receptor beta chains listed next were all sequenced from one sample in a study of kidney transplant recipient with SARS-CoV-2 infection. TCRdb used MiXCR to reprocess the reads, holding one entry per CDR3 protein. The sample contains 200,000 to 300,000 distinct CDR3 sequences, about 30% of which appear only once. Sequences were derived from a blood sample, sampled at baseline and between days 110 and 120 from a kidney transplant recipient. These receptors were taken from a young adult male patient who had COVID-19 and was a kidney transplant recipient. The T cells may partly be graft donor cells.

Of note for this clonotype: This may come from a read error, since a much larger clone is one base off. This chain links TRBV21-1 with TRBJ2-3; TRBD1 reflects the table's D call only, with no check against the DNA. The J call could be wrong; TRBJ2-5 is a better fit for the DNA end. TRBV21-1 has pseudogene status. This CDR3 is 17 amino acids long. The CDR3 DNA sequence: TGTGCCAGCAGAATTGAACATAGCTACACTTTCCCTGAGACCCAGTACTTC. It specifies CASRIEHSYTFPETQYF.

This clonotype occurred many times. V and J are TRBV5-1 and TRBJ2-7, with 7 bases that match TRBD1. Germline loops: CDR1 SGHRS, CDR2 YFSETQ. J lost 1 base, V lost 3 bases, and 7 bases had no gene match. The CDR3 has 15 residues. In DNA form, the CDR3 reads TGCGCCAGCAGCTGGGGACAGCTAAGATCCTACGAGCAGTACTTC. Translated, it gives CASSWGQLRSYEQYF.

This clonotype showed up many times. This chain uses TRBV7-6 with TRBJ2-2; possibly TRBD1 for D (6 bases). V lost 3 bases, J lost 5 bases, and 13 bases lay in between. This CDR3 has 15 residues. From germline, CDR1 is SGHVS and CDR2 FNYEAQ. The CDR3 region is CASSFQGRGTGELFF. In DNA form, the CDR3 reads TGTGCCAGCAGCTTTCAGGGCAGGGGTACCGGGGAGCTGTTTTTT.

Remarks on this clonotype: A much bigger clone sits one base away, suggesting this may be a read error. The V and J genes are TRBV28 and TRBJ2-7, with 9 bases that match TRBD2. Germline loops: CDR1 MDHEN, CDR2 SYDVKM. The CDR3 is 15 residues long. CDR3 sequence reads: CARTTSGRPAYDQYF. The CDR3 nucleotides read TGTGCCAGAACGACTAGCGGAAGACCGGCCTACGATCAGTACTTC.

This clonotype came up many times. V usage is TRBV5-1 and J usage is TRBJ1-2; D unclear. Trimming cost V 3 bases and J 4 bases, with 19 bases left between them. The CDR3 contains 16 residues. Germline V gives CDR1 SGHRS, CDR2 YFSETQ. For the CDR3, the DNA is TGCGCCAGCAGCTGCGGATCGGTTCGAAAGACCTATGGCTACACCTTC. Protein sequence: CASSCGSVRKTYGYTF.

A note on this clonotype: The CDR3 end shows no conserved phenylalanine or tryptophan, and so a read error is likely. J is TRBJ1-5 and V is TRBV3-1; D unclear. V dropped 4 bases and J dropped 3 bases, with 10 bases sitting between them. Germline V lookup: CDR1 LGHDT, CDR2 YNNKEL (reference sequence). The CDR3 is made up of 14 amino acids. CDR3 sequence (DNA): TGTGCCAGCAGCCCGACGGATGACAATCAGCCCCAGCATCTT. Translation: CASSPTDDNQPQHL.

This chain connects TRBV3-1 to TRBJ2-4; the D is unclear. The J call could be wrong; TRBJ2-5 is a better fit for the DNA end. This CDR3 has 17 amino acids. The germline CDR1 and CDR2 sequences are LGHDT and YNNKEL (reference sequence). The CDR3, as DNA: TGTGCCAGCAGCCGGTTAGGTCCCATTTCTTTCTCTGGGACCCAGTACTTC. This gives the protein CASSRLGPISFSGTQYF.

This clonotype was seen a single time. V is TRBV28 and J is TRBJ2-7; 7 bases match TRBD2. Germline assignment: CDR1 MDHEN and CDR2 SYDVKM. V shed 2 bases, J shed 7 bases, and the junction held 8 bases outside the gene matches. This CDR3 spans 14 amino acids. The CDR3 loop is CASSLGGPGREQYF. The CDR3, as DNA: TGTGCCAGCAGTTTAGGGGGACCCGGGAGGGAGCAGTACTTC.

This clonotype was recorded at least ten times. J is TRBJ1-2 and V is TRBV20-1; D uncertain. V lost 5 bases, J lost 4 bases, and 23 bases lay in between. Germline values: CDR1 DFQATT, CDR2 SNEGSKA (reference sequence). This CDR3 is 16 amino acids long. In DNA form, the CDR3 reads TGCAGTGCTTTTGTTCGGCTGTTTCGAAAGACCTATGGCTACACCTTC. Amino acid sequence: CSAFVRLFRKTYGYTF.

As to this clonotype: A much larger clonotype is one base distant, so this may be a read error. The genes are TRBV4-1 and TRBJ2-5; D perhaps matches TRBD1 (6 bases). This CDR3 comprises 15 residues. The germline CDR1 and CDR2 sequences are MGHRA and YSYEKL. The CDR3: CASSLDPTGLEAQYF. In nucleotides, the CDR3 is TGCGCCAGCAGCCTCGACCCTACAGGGTTAGAGGCCCAGTACTTC.

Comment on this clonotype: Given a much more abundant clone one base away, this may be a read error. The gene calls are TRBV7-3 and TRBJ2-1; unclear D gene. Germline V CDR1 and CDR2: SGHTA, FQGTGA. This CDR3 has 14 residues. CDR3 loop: CASSLGLSYSEQFF. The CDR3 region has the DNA TGTGCCAGCAGCTTGGGGTTGTCCTACAGTGAGCAGTTCTTC.

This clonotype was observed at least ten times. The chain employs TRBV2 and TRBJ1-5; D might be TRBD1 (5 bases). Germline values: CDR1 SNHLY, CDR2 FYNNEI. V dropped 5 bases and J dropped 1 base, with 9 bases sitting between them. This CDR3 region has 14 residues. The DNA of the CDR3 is TGTGCCAGCAGTATGGGGGGGAGCAATCAGCCCCAGCATTTT. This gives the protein CASSMGGSNQPQHF.

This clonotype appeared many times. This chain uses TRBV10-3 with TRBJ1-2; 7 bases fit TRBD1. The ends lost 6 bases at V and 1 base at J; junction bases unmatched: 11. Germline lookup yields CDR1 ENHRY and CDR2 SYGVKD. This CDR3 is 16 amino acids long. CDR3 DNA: TGTGCCATCAGGGGGACCCCGGGACAGCTTAACTATGGCTACACCTTC. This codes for CAIRGTPGQLNYGYTF.

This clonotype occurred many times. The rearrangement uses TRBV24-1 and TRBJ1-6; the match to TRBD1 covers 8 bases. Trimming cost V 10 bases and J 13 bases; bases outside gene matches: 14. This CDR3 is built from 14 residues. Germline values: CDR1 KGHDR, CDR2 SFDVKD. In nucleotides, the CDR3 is TGTGCCACAGAAGGACAGGGACCTTTTAAGCCCCTCCACTTT. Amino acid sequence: CATEGQGPFKPLHF.

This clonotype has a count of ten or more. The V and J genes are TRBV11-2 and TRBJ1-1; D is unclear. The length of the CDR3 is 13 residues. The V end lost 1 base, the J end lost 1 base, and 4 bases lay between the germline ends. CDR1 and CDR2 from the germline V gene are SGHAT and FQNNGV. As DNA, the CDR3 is TGTGCCAGCAGCTTAGCCCGGAACACTGAAGCTTTCTTT. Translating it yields CASSLARNTEAFF.

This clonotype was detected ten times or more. This CDR3 is CASSEGAQYF. The CDR3 DNA is TGCGCCAGCAGTGAGGGGGCCCAGTACTTC. The chain joins TRBV10-1 to TRBJ2-5, with D uncertain. V lost 2 bases and J 9 bases, leaving 4 bases between the germline ends. Germline V gene lookup returns CDR1 WNHNN and CDR2 SYGVQD (reference sequence). The CDR3 length is 10 residues.

CDR3: CASTPGKRVYNEQFF. DNA of the CDR3: TGTGCCAGTACTCCAGGAAAGCGGGTTTACAATGAGCAGTTCTTC. The chain has TRBV19 and TRBJ2-1; a possible D gene is TRBD2 (6 bases). The germline V gene encodes CDR1 LNHDA and CDR2 SQIVND (reference sequence). The ends were cut back, 7 bases at V and 4 bases at J, with 17 bases in the middle. The length of the CDR3 is 15 residues.

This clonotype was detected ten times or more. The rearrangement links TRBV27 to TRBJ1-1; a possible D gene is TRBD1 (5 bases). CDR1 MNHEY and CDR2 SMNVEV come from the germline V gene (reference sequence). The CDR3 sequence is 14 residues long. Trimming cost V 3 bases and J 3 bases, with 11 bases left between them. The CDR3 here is CASSLPTGDTEAFF. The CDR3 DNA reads TGTGCCAGCAGTTTGCCAACGGGGGACACTGAAGCTTTCTTT.

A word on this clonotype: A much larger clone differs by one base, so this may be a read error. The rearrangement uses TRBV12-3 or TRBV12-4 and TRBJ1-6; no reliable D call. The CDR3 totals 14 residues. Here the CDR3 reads CASSKEGANSPPHF. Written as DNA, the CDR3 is TGTGCCAGCAGTAAAGAGGGAGCTAATTCACCCCCCCACTTT.

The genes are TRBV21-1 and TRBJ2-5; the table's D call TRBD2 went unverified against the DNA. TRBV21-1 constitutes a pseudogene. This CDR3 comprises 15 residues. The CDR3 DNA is TGTGCCAGCAGCAAAGCTAGCGGGGGGCAAGAGACCCGGTACTTC. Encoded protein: CASSKASGGQETRYF.

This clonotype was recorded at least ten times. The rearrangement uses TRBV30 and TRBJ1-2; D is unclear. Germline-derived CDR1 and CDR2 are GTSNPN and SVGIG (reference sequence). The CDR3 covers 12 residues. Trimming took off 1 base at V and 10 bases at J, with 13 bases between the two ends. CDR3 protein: CAWSDSGRAYTF. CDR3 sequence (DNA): TGTGCCTGGAGTGACAGCGGTCGGGCCTACACCTTC. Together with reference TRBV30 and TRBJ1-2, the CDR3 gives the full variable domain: SQTIHQWPATLVQPVGSPLSLECTVEGTSNPNLYWYRQAAGRGLQLLFYSVGIGQISSEVPQNLSASRPQDRQFILSSKKLLLSDSGFYLCAWSDSGRAYTFGSGTRLTVV.

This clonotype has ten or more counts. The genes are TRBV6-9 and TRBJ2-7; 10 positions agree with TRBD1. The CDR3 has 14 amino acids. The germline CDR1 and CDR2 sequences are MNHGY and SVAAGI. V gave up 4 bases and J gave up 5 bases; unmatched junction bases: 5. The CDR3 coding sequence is TGTGCCAGCAGTTTTCGGGACAGGGGACACGAGCAGTACTTC. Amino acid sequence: CASSFRDRGHEQYF.